Included here is one T cell receptor beta chain sequence, with context. As yet, its antigen is unknown. Primers included in the PCR were 60 Vbeta and 13 Jbeta primers. Clones were read by immunoSEQ multiplex PCR, and TCRdb kept only the in-frame ones, dropping some. The sample lists some 100,000 clones; roughly 80% were seen once. These data originate in a study of cytomegalovirus exposure and HLA in healthy donors. General study results and limits: Most TCR sequences showed up rarely, but some public TCRs showed up in many donors. High sensitivity and specificity were reportedly achieved when the classifier diagnosed cytomegalovirus status. Later analysis found that TCR beta chains associated with HLA were more clonally expanded than other, equally common chains. Cytomegalovirus association was assigned to about 150 TCR beta chains.

Sequenced material: PBMCs. This receptor was identified in a girl under 10 years old in good health and CMV-seropositive.

CDR3 in amino acids: CASSKRAAPAEPQHF. In DNA, the CDR3 is TGTGCCAGCAGCAAGCGGGCCGCTCCCGCGGAGCCCCAGCATTTT. This chain connects TRBV6-5 to TRBJ1-5; D gene unclear. This CDR3 is built from 15 residues. V lost 6 bases and J lost 8, with 20 bases in between. Germline-derived CDR1 and CDR2 are MNHEY and SVGAGI.